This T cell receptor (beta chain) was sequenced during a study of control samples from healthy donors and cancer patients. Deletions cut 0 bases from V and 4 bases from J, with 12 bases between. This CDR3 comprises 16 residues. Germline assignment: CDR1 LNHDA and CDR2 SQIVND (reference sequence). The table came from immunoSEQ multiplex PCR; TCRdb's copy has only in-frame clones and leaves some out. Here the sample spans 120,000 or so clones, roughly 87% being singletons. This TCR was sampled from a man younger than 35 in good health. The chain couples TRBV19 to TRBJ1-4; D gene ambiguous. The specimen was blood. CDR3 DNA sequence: TGTGCCAGTAGTATAGATCTTGGCGGGGATAATGAAAAACTGTTTTTT. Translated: CASSIDLGGDNEKLFF.